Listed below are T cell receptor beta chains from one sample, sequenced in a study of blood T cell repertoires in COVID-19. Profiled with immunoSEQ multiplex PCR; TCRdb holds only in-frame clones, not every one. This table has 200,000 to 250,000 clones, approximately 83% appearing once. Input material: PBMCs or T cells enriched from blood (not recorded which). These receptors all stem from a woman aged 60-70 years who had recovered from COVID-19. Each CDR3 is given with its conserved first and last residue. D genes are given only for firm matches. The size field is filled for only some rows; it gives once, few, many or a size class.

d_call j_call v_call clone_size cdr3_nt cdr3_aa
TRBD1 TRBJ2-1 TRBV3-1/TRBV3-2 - TGTGCCAGCAGCCAAGAGAAACCCCAGGGGGCGGTATACAATGAGCAGTTCTTC CASSQEKPQGAVYNEQFF
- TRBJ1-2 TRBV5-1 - TGCGCCAGCAGCATGGGGGCGGGACGGCACTATGGCTACACCTTC CASSMGAGRHYGYTF
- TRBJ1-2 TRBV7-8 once TGTGCCAGCAGCTTAGCACGAGACTATGGCTACACCTTC CASSLARDYGYTF
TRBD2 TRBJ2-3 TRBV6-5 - TGTGCCAGCAGACGGAGCGGGAGTGCCACAGATACGCAGTATTTT CASRRSGSATDTQYF
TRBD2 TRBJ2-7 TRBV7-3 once TGTGCCAGCAGCGAGAGCGGGGGGTACGAGCAGTACTTC CASSESGGYEQYF
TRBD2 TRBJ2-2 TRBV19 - TGTTCGGCCGGGGGGACCACCGGGGAGCTGTTTTTT CSAGGTTGELFF
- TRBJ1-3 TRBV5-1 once TGCGCCAGCAGCTTGACGCCCCCTAACAGTTACTCTGGAAACACCATATATTTT CASSLTPPNSYSGNTIYF
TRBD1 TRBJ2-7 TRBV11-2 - TGTGCCAGCAGCTTAGACAGGGGGCACGAGCAGTACTTC CASSLDRGHEQYF
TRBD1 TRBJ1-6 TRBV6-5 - TGTGCCAGCAGTCCAAGAACAGGGGGCGATTCACCCCTCCACTTT CASSPRTGGDSPLHF
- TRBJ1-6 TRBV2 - TGTGCCAGCAGAGTATCGGGACACAATAATTCACCCCTCCACTTT CASRVSGHNNSPLHF
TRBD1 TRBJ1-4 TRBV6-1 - TGTGCCAGCAGTGGCCCAATGGACAGGGGTAATGAAAAACTGTTTTTT CASSGPMDRGNEKLFF
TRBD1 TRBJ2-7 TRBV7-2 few TGTGCCAGCAGCTCGGGTGGGACAGCGAAGTCCTACGAGCAGTACTTC CASSSGGTAKSYEQYF
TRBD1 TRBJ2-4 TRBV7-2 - TGTGCCAGCAGCCTGACAGGGGACATGGACATTCAGTACTTC CASSLTGDMDIQYF
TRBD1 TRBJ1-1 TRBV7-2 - TGTGCCAGCAGCCAGGACAGGGCGGGGACTGAAGCTTTCTTT CASSQDRAGTEAFF
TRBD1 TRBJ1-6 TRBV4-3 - TGCGCCAGCAGCCGCGAGACCTCAGGGGGCGGGAATTCACCCCTCCACTTT CASSRETSGGGNSPLHF
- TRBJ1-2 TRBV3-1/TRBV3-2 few TGTGCCAGCAGTGTACAGTTGTGGGCCCCCCGAGCCGGCTACACCTTC CASSVQLWAPRAGYTF
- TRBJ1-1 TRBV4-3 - TGCGCCAGCAGTCTAGGACAGAGGGCCTTAATGAACACTGAAGCTTTCTTT CASSLGQRALMNTEAFF
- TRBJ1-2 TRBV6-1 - TGTGCCAGCAGTGAAGGGCCGGGTAGGAACTATGGCTACACCTTC CASSEGPGRNYGYTF
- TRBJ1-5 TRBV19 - TGTGCCAGTAGTATAATACGGGGGGATGCGTGGGGGCGCCCCAATAGCAATCAGCCCCAGCATTTT CASSIIRGDAWGRPNSNQPQHF
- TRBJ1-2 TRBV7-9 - TGTGCCAGCAGCCACCCCAACGGGAGTGGCTACACCTTC CASSHPNGSGYTF
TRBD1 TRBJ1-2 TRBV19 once TGTGCCAGTAGTCCCCGGACAGGGGGGGGCCCTAGCTATGGCTACACCTTC CASSPRTGGGPSYGYTF
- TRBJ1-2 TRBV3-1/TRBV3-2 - TGTGCCAGCAGCCAGTCGGGATCTAACTATGGCTACACCTTC CASSQSGSNYGYTF
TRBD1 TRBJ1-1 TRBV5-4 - TGTGCCAGCAGCTTGGAGCACAGGGGAACTGAAGCTTTCTTT CASSLEHRGTEAFF
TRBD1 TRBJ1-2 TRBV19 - TGTGCCAGTAGCCCGGGACAGGTAAACTATGGCTACACCTTC CASSPGQVNYGYTF
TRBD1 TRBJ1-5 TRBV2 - TGTGCCAGCAGTGCTAGGACAGGTAGAGAACAGCCCCAGCATTTT CASSARTGREQPQHF
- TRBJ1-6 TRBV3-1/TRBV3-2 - TGTGCCAGCAGCCACAGTTTTCCTGGGGGGTGGGATAATTCACCCCTCCACTTT CASSHSFPGGWDNSPLHF
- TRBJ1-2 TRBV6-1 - TGTGCCAGCAGTGAGTTAGGACGGACAAACTATGGCTACACCTTC CASSELGRTNYGYTF
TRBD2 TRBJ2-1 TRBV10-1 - TGCGCCAGCAGCGGGACTAGCGGTCTCAATGAGCAGTTCTTC CASSGTSGLNEQFF
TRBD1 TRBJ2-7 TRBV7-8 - TGTGCCAGCAGCCTGTACCGGACAGGGAACGAGCAGTACTTC CASSLYRTGNEQYF
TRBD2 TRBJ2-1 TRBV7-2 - TGTGCCAGCAGCTTCGGGGGGGCGCAACACAATGAGCAGTTCTTC CASSFGGAQHNEQFF
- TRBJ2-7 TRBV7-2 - TGTGCCAGCAGCCGTGGTGGGCAGTTTGTGGGCGAGCAGTACTTC CASSRGGQFVGEQYF
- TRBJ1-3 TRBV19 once TGTGCCAGTATGAGAACAGGCTACACTGGAAACACCATATATTTT CASMRTGYTGNTIYF
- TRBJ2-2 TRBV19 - TGTGCCAGCTCTCGGGGGGCCGACACCGGGGAGCTGTTTTTT CASSRGADTGELFF
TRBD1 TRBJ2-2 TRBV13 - TGTGCCAGCAGCTTCGGACAGGCGAGTACCGGGGAGCTGTTTTTT CASSFGQASTGELFF
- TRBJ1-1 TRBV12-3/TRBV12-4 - TGTGCCAGCAGGACTAGGGGGGGCGAAGCTTTCTTT CASRTRGGEAFF
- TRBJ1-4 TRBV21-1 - TGTGCCAGCAGCAAAGTGTACGGACAGAATGAAAAACTGTTTTTT CASSKVYGQNEKLFF
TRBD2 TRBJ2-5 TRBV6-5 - TGTGCCAGCAGTTATATAGTAGGCGGGAGTCAGACCCAGTACTTC CASSYIVGGSQTQYF
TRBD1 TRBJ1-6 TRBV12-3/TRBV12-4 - TGTGCCAGCCGGGACAGGGGAAATTCACCCCTCCACTTT CASRDRGNSPLHF
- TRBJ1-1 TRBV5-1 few TGCGCCAGCAGCCTTGGTGGGGGCAACACTGAAGCTTTCTTT CASSLGGGNTEAFF
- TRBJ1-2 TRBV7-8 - TGTGCCAGCAGCTTAGGACAGGCGAATGGCTACACCTTC CASSLGQANGYTF
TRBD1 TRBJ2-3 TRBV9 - TGTGCCAGCAGCGTCTTGGGGGACAGGGTGACAGATACGCAGTATTTT CASSVLGDRVTDTQYF
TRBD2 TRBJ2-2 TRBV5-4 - TGTGCCTTTCGGCCGGGACTAGCGGGAGGGAACACCGGGGAGCTGTTTTTT CAFRPGLAGGNTGELFF
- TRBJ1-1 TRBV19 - TGTGCCAGTAGTACAAGACAGTCAATCACTGAAGCTTTCTTT CASSTRQSITEAFF
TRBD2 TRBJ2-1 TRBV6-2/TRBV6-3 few TGTGCCAGCAGTTATTGGGAGGGGGAGCAGTTCTTC CASSYWEGEQFF
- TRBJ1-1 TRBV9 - TGTGCCAGCAGCGGGGGCGTCGGGAACACTGAAGCTTTCTTT CASSGGVGNTEAFF
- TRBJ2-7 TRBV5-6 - TGTGCCAGCAGCCCCCTGGGGAGCGGTCCCTCCTACGAGCAGTACTTC CASSPLGSGPSYEQYF
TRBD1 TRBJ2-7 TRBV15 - TGTGCCACCAGCCCCCACGGGACAGGCCTCTACGAGCAGTACTTC CATSPHGTGLYEQYF
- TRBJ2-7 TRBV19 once TGTGCCAGTTCACAGGACTCCTACGAGCAGTACTTC CASSQDSYEQYF
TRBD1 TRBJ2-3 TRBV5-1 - TGCGCCAGCACCCCAAGACAGGGGACAGATACGCAGTATTTT CASTPRQGTDTQYF
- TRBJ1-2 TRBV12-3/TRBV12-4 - TGTGCCAGCAGCCCTAGCGGGAGCTATGGCTACACCTTC CASSPSGSYGYTF
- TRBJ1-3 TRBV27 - TGTGCCAGCAGCAACCGACAGCCTGGAAACACCATATATTTT CASSNRQPGNTIYF
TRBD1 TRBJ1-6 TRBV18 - TGTGCCAGCTCACCGAGGACAGGGGACAATTCACCCCTCCACTTT CASSPRTGDNSPLHF
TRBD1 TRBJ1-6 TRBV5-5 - TGTGCCAGCAGCTTGGCCTTGGGGACAGGGTACTCACCCCTCCACTTT CASSLALGTGYSPLHF
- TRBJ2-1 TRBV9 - TGTGCCAGCAGGCCGAGCTCCTACAATGAGCAGTTCTTC CASRPSSYNEQFF
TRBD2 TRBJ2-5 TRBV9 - TGTGCCAGCAGCAGGATAGCGGGGGTCGGAGAGACCCAGTACTTC CASSRIAGVGETQYF
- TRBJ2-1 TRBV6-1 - TGTGCCAGCAGTGAATTATTTTACAATGAGCAGTTCTTC CASSELFYNEQFF
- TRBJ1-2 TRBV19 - TGTGCCAGTAGTACGACAGGCTCTGGGGACTATGGCTACACCTTC CASSTTGSGDYGYTF
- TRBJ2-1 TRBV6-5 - TGTGCCAGCAGTTATAGCCCCCAGGGCTCCTACAATGAGCAGTTCTTC CASSYSPQGSYNEQFF
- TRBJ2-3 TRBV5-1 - TGCGCCAGCAGCTTGGCGGGGGATCTGGCAGATACGCAGTATTTT CASSLAGDLADTQYF